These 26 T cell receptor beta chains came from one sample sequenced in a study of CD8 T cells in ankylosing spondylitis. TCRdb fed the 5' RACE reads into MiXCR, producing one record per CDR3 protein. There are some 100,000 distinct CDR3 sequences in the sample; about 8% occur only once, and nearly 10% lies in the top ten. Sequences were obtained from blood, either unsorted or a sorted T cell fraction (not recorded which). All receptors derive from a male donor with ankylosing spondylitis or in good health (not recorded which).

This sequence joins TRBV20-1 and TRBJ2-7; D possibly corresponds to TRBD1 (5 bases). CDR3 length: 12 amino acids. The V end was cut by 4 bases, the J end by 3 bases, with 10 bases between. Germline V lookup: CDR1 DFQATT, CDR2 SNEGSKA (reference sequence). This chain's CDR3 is CSATWTNYEQYF. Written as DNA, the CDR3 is TGCAGTGCTACTTGGACAAACTACGAGCAGTACTTC.

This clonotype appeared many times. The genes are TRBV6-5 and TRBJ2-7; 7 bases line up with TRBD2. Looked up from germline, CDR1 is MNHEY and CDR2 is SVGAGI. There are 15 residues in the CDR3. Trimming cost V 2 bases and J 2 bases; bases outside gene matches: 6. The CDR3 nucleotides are TGTGCCAGCAGTTACCTGGCGGGGGTGACCTACGAGCAGTACTTC. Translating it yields CASSYLAGVTYEQYF.

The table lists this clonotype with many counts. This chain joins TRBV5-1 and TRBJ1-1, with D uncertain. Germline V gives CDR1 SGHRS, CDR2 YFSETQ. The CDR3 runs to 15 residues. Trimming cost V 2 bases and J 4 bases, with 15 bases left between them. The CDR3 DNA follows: TGCGCCAGCAGCTTATTTTCGGGAGGGATCACTGAAGCTTTCTTT. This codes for CASSLFSGGITEAFF.

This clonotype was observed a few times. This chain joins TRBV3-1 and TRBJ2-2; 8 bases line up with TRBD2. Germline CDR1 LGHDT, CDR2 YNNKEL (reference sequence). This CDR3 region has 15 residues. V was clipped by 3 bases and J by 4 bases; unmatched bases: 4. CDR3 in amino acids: CASSHGRGVTGELFF. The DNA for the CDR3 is TGTGCCAGCAGCCACGGGCGGGGGGTCACCGGGGAGCTGTTTTTT. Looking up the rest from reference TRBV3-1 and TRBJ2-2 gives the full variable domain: DTAVSQTPKYLVTQMGNDKSIKCEQNLGHDTMYWYKQDSKKFLKIMFSYNNKELIINETVPNRFSPKSPDKAHLNLHINSLELGDSAVYFCASSHGRGVTGELFFGEGSRLTVL.

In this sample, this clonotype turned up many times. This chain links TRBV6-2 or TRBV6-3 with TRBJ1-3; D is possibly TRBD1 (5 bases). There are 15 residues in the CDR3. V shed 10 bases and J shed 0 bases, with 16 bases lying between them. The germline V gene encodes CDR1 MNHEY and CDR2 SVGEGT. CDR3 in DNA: TGTGCCACCGGGGACGCCGGATTCTCTGGAAACACCATATATTTT. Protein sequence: CATGDAGFSGNTIYF.

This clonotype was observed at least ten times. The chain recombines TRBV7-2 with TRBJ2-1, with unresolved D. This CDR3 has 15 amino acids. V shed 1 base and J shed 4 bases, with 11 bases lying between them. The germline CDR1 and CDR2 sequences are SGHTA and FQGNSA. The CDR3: CASSLGTGMYNEQFF. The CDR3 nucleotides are TGTGCCAGCAGCTTAGGAACCGGCATGTACAATGAGCAGTTCTTC.

The CDR3 nucleotides are TGTGCCAGCAGCTTAGCGAGAGGACCCCAGTACTTC. Translation: CASSLARGPQYF. This rearrangement joins TRBV7-8 to TRBJ2-7, with D hard to call. The CDR3 spans 12 residues. The germline V gene has CDR1 SGHVS and CDR2 FQNEAQ. The V end was cut by 0 bases, the J end by 10 bases, with 10 bases between. Complete variable domain (other parts from reference TRBV7-8 and TRBJ2-7): GAGVSQSPRYKVAKRGQDVALRCDPISGHVSLFWYQQALGQGPEFLTYFQNEAQLDKSGLPSDRFFAERPEGSVSTLKIQRTQQEDSAVYLCASSLARGPQYFGPGTRLTVT.

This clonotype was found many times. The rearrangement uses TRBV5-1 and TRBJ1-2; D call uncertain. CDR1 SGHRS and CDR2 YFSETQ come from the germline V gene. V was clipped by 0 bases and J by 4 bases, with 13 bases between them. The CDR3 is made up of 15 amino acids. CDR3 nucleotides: TGCGCCAGCAGCTTGGAGGTCCGACCAGGCTATGGCTACACCTTC. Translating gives CASSLEVRPGYGYTF.

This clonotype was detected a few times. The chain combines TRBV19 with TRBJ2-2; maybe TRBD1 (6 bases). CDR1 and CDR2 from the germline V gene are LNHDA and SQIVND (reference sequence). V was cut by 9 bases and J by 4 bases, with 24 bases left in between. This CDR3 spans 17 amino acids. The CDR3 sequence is CASKIIQGAGGTGELFF. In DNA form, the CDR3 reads TGTGCCAGCAAAATTATACAGGGAGCAGGAGGCACCGGGGAGCTGTTTTTT. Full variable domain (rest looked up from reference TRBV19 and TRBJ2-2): DGGITQSPKYLFRKEGQNVTLSCEQNLNHDAMYWYRQDPGQGLRLIYYSQIVNDFQKGDIAEGYSVSREKKESFPLTVTSAQKNPTAFYLCASKIIQGAGGTGELFFGEGSRLTVL.

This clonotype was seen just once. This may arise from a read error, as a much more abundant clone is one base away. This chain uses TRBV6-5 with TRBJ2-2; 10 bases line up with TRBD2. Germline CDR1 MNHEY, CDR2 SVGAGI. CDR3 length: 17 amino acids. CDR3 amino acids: CASSYLPSGGVTGALFF. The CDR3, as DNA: TGTGCCAGCAGTTATCTTCCTAGCGGGGGCGTCACCGGGGCGCTGTTTTTT.

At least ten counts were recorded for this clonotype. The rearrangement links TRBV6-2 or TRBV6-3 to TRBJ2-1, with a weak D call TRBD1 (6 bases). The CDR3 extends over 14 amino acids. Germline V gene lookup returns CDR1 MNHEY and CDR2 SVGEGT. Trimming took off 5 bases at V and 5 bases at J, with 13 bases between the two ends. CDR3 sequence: CASSTTGRHNEQFF. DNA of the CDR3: TGTGCCAGCAGTACGACAGGCAGACACAATGAGCAGTTCTTC.

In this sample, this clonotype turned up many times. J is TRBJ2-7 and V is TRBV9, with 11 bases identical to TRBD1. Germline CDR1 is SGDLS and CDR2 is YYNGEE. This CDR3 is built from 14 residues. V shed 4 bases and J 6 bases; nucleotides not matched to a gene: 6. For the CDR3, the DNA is TGTGCCAGCAGCCAACGGGGGACAGGGGGCGAGCAGTACTTC. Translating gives CASSQRGTGGEQYF.

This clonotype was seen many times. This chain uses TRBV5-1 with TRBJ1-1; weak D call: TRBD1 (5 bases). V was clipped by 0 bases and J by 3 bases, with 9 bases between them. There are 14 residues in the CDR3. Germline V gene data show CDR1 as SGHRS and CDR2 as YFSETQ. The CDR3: CASSLGSGDTEAFF. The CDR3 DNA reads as TGCGCCAGCAGCTTGGGCTCGGGGGACACTGAAGCTTTCTTT. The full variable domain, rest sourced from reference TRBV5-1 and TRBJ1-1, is KAGVTQTPRYLIKTRGQQVTLSCSPISGHRSVSWYQQTPGQGLQFLFEYFSETQRNKGNFPGRFSGRQFSNSRSEMNVSTLELGDSALYLCASSLGSGDTEAFFGQGTRLTVV.

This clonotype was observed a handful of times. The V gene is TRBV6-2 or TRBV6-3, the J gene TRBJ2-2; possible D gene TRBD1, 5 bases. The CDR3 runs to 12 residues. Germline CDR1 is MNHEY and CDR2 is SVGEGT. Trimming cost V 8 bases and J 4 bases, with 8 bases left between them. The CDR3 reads CASGHFTGELFF. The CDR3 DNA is TGTGCCAGCGGACATTTCACCGGGGAGCTGTTTTTT.

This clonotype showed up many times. CDR3 DNA: TGTGCCAGCAGTCCTTACAGGGAAGATAGGAATGGCTACACCTTC. Encoded protein: CASSPYREDRNGYTF. This chain joins TRBV2 and TRBJ1-2; perhaps TRBD1 as D (6 bases). Germline CDR1 is SNHLY and CDR2 is FYNNEI. V dropped 5 bases and J dropped 6 bases, with 19 bases sitting between them. The CDR3 length is 15 residues.

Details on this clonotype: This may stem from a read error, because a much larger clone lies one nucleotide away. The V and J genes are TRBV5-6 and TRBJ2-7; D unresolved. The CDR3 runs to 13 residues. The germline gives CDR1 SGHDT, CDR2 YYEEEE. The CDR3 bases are TGTGCCAGCAGCTTGGTGGGTCCCTACGAGCAGCACTTC. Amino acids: CASSLVGPYEQHF. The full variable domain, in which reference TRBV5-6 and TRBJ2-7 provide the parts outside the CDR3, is DAGVTQSPTHLIKTRGQQVTLRCSPKSGHDTVSWYQQALGQGPQFIFQYYEEEERQRGNFPDRFSGHQFPNYSSELNVNALLLGDSALYLCASSLVGPYEQHFGPGTRLTVT.

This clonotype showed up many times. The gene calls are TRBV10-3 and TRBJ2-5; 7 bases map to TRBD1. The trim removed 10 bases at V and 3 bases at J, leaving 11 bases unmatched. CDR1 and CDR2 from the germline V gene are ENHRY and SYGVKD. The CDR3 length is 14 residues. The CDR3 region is CATQGVLGKETQYF. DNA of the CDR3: TGTGCCACGCAGGGGGTCCTGGGGAAAGAGACCCAGTACTTC.

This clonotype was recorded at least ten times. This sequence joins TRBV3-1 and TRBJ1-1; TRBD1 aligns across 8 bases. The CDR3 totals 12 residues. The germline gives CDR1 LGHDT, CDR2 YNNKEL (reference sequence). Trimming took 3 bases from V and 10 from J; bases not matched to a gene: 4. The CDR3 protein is CASSHRGQRAFF. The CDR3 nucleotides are TGTGCCAGCAGCCACAGGGGGCAGAGAGCTTTCTTT. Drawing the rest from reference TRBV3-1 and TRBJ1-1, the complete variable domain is DTAVSQTPKYLVTQMGNDKSIKCEQNLGHDTMYWYKQDSKKFLKIMFSYNNKELIINETVPNRFSPKSPDKAHLNLHINSLELGDSAVYFCASSHRGQRAFFGQGTRLTVV.

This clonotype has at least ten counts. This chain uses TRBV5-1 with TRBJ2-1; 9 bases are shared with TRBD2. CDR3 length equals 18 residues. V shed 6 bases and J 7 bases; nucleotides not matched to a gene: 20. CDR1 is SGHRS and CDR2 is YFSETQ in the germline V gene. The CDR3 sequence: CASTPGSLAGNLMNEQFF. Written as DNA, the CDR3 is TGCGCCAGCACCCCCGGGTCCCTAGCGGGAAACCTAATGAATGAGCAGTTCTTC.

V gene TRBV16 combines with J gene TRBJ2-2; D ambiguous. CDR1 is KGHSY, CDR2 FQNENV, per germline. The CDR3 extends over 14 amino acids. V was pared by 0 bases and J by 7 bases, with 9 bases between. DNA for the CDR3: TGTGCCAGCAGCCAATCATGGGATTTCGGGGAGCTGTTTTTT. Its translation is CASSQSWDFGELFF. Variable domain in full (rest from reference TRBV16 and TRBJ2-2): GEEVAQTPKHLVRGEGQKAKLYCAPIKGHSYVFWYQQVLKNEFKFLISFQNENVFDETGMPKERFSAKCLPNSPCSLEIQATKLEDSAVYFCASSQSWDFGELFFGEGSRLTVL.

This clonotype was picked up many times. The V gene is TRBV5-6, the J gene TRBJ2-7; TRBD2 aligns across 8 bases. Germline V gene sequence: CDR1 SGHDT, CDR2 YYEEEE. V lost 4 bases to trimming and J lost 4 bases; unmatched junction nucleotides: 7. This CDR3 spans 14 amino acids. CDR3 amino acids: CASSLGLVRYEQYF. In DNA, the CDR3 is TGTGCCAGCAGCCTGGGACTAGTCAGGTACGAGCAGTACTTC.

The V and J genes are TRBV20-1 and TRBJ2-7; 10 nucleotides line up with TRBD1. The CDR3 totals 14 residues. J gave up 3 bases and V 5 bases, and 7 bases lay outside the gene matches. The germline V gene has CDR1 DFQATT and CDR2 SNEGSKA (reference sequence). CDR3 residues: CSALNRDRGYEQYF. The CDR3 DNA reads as TGCAGTGCTCTTAATCGGGACAGGGGCTACGAGCAGTACTTC.

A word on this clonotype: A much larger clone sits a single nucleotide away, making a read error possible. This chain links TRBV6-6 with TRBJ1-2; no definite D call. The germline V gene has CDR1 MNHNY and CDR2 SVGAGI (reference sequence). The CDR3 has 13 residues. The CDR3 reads CASSYGQTYSYTF. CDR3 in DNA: TGTGCCAGCAGTTACGGGCAGACCTATAGCTACACCTTC.

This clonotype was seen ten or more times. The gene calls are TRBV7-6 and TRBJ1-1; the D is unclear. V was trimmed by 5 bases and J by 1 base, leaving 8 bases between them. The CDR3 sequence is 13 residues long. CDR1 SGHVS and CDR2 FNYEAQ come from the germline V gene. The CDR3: CASSTPENTEAFF. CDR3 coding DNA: TGTGCCAGCAGCACACCTGAGAACACTGAAGCTTTCTTT.

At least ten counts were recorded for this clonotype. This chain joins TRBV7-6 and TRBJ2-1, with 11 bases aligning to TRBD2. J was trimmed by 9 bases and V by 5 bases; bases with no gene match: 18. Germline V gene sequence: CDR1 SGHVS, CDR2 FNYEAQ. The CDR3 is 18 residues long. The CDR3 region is CASSLTTQGLAEKGEQFF. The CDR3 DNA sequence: TGTGCCAGCAGCCTTACAACCCAGGGACTAGCGGAGAAGGGTGAGCAGTTCTTC.

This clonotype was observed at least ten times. The chain's CDR3 is CASSQSGGNTEAFF. CDR3 DNA sequence: TGTGCCAGCAGCCAATCGGGGGGGAACACTGAAGCTTTCTTT. The chain uses TRBV16 and TRBJ1-1, with D tentatively TRBD1 (5 bases). This CDR3 comprises 14 residues. Germline assignment: CDR1 KGHSY and CDR2 FQNENV. The germline V and J ends were trimmed by 0 bases and 1 base, with 6 bases remaining between them. The entire variable domain, with the rest obtained from reference TRBV16 and TRBJ1-1, is as follows: GEEVAQTPKHLVRGEGQKAKLYCAPIKGHSYVFWYQQVLKNEFKFLISFQNENVFDETGMPKERFSAKCLPNSPCSLEIQATKLEDSAVYFCASSQSGGNTEAFFGQGTRLTVV.